This T cell receptor (beta chain) was documented in a study of CD8+CD57+ T cells in acquired aplastic anemia. Study as a whole: Sorted cells (CD4+ and CD8+) yielded DNA amounts that averaged about 3.1 ug.

Genomic DNA, the template, was used for profiling of the TCR beta VDJ and CDR3. TCRdb re-called the reads through MiXCR, storing one row per CDR3 protein. This sample has 150,000 to 200,000 distinct CDR3 sequences, with about 60% found just once. Germline V gene lookup returns CDR1 SEHNR and CDR2 FQNEAQ (reference sequence). The CDR3 is 12 residues long. The germline V and J ends were trimmed by 5 bases and 9 bases, with 11 bases remaining between them. The source of this sequence is a human donor in good health. This rearrangement joins TRBV7-9 to TRBJ2-1; D possibly corresponds to TRBD1 (6 bases). The sample consisted of sorted CD4+, CD8+, or CD8+CD57+ T cells (not recorded which) from PBMCs. This chain's CDR3 is CASSTPGVEQFF. CDR3 DNA: TGTGCCAGCAGCACCCCAGGGGTTGAGCAGTTCTTC.